This T cell receptor beta chain was obtained from a study of T-cell reconstitution after alpha-beta-depleted transplantation in children. At least ten counts were recorded for this clonotype. The antigen is not known. Study outcomes and limitations: From newly produced T cells came most of the T-cell counts and diversity one year after transplant. As was reported, about two months after transplant, alpha-beta T cells came from several hundred expanded graft clones.

The CDR3 runs 15 residues. Germline V CDR1 and CDR2: SGHTA, FQGNSA. The junction had 6 bases not matched to a gene; V was cut back by 3 bases and J by 2 bases. The TCRbeta library was prepared with unique molecular identifiers. TCRdb re-called the PCR reads with MiXCR, one entry per CDR3 protein. The sample has fewer than 700,000 distinct CDR3 sequences; more than 20% are singletons. The chain combines TRBV7-2 with TRBJ2-7; 8 nucleotides align to TRBD1. The source is a boy under two years old who had a stem cell transplant for acute myeloid leukemia, so the T cells may come from the graft donor. Sequences were derived from PBMCs, mostly from graft donor cells, sampled 360 days after TCRalphabeta/CD19-depleted stem cell transplant. The DNA of the CDR3 is TGTGCCAGCAGCTTCGACAGGGGCCCCACCTACGAGCAGTACTTC. Translated: CASSFDRGPTYEQYF.